This TCR beta chain stems from a study of T cell responses to AZD1222 COVID-19 vaccine. About the research overall: Both about-4-week and about-12-week second-dose recipients were combined. Study-wide findings and caveats: Donors skewed white British and female; clonal diversity was possibly underestimated. Unmutated variant regions are reportedly targeted by nearly half of spike-specific TCRs. CD4 TCRs covered the whole spike, strongest at regions 160-218 and 743-854.

Repertoires were generated with immunoSEQ multiplex PCR, while TCRdb's copy carries only in-frame clones and drops some. The data hold fewer than 120,000 clones, with about 81% observed a single time. The ends were cut back, 5 bases at V and 3 bases at J, with 8 bases in the middle. The CDR3 loop spans 14 amino acids. Germline V gene lookup returns CDR1 MDHEN and CDR2 SYDVKM. Points on this clone: Antigen unknown.

This TCR was recovered from an adult in good health. Material: peripheral blood, obtained on day 0 of AZD1222 vaccination. The V gene is TRBV28, the J gene TRBJ1-6; no reliable D call. CDR3 sequence: CASSRTLYNSPLHF. Here the CDR3 DNA reads TGTGCCAGCAGTCGGACCCTCTATAATTCACCCCTCCACTTT.